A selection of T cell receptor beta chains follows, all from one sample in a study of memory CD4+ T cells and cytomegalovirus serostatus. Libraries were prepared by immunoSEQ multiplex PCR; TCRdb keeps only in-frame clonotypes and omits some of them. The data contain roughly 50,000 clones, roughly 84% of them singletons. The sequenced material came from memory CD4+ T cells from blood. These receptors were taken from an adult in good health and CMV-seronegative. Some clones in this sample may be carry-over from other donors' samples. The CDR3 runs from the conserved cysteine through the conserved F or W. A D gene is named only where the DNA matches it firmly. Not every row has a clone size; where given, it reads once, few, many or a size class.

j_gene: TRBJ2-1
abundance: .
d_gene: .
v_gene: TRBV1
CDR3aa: CTSSPSLTGGSNEQFF
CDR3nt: TGCACCAGCAGCCCGTCTCTAACGGGAGGGTCCAATGAGCAGTTCTTC

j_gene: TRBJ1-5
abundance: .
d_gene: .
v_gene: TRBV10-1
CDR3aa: CASSESQGKNSNQPQHF
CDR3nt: TGCGCCAGCAGTGAATCGCAGGGAAAGAATAGCAATCAGCCCCAGCATTTT

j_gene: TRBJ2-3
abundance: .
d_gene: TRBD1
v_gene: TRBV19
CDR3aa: CASAAGTGGTDTQYF
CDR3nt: TGTGCCAGCGCCGCAGGGACAGGGGGGACAGATACGCAGTATTTT

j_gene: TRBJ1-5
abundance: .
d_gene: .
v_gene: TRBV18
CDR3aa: CASSPVQLPQHF
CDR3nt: TGTGCCAGCTCACCAGTGCAGCTGCCCCAGCATTTT

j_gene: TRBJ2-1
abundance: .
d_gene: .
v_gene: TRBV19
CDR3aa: CASSISGDSRFF
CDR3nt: TGTGCCAGTAGTATATCGGGGGATTCTCGGTTCTTC

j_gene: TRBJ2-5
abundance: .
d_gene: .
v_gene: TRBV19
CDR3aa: CASSISAAAETQYF
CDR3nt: TGTGCCAGTAGTATTAGTGCGGCAGCAGAGACCCAGTACTTC

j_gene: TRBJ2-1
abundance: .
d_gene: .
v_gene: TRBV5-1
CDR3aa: CASSFGATANEQFF
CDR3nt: TGCGCCAGCAGCTTCGGGGCTACGGCCAATGAGCAGTTCTTC

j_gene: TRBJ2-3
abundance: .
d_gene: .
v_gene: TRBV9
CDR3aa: CASSARTDTQYF
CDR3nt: TGTGCCAGCAGCGCACGCACAGATACGCAGTATTTT

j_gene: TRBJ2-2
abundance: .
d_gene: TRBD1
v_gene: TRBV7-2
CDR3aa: CASSPLKDRVNTGELFF
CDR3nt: TGTGCCAGCAGCCCCCTCAAGGACAGGGTGAACACCGGGGAGCTGTTTTTT

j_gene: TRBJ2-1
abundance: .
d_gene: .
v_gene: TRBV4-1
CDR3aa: CASSRGIVDKIYNEQFF
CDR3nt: TGCGCCAGCAGCCGGGGGATCGTTGATAAGATTTACAATGAGCAGTTCTTC

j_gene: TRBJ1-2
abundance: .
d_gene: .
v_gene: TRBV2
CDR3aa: CASNEVGGLNYGYTF
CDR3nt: TGTGCCAGCAACGAGGTCGGGGGCCTCAACTATGGCTACACCTTC

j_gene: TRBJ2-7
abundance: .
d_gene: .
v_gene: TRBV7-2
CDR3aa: CASSLAPGTYEQYF
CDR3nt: TGTGCCAGCAGCTTAGCCCCTGGGACTTACGAGCAGTACTTC

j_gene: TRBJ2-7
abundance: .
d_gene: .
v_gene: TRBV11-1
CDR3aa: CASSLQVYEQYF
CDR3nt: TGTGCCAGCAGCTTACAGGTTTACGAGCAGTACTTC

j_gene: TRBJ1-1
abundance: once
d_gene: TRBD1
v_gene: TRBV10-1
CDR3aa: CASRGDRNTEAFF
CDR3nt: TGCGCCAGCAGGGGGGACAGGAACACTGAAGCTTTCTTT

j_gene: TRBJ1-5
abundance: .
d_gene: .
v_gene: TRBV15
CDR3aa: CATSRASNQPQHF
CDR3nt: TGTGCCACCAGCAGGGCTAGCAATCAGCCCCAGCATTTT

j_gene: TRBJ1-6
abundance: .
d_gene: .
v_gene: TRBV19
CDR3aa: CASSIRLESPLHF
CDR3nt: TGTGCCAGTAGTATCAGGTTAGAGTCACCCCTCCACTTT

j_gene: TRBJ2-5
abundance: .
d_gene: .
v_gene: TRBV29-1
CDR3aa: CSVVKASGETQYF
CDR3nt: TGCAGCGTTGTAAAGGCGTCTGGAGAGACCCAGTACTTC

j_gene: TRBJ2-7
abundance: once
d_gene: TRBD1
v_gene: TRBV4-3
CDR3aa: CASSHETGTDYEQYF
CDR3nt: TGCGCCAGCAGCCACGAAACCGGGACAGACTACGAGCAGTACTTC

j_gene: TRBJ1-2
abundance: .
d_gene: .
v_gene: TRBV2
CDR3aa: CASSERDYGYTF
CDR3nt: TGTGCCAGCAGTGAAAGAGACTATGGCTACACCTTC

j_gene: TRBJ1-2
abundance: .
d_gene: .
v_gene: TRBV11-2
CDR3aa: CASSLDGVGYTF
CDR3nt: TGTGCCAGCAGCTTAGATGGGGTTGGCTACACCTTC

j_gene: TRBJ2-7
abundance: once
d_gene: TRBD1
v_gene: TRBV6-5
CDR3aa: CASRTDRGHTYEQYF
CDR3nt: TGTGCCAGCAGGACCGACAGGGGCCATACCTACGAGCAGTACTTC

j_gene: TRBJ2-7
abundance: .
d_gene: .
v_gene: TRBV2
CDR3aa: CASRGDPFVAYEQYF
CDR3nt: TGTGCCAGCAGGGGGGATCCCTTCGTAGCCTACGAGCAGTACTTC